What follows are 24 T cell receptor beta chains derived from one specimen sequenced in a study of human thymus T cells. Using immunoSEQ multiplex PCR, the repertoire was profiled, and TCRdb retains in-frame clones only, with some absent. This table holds 40,000 to 55,000 clones, roughly 94% found once. The sequenced sample consisted of blood. The receptors here all came from a boy younger than two with a congenital heart defect but otherwise immunologically healthy.

This chain links TRBV5-4 with TRBJ1-2, with D possibly matching TRBD1 (5 bases). The CDR3 contains 14 residues. The ends were cut back, 1 base at V and 2 bases at J, with 9 bases in the middle. The germline gives CDR1 SGHNT, CDR2 YYREEE (reference sequence). In DNA, the CDR3 is TGTGCCAGCAGCTTGCTGACAGAGAACTATGGCTACACCTTC. Translated, it gives CASSLLTENYGYTF.

J is TRBJ2-5 and V is TRBV23-1, with D possibly TRBD2 on 6 matching bases. TRBV23-1 is known as an ORF, though its function is uncertain. V lost 2 bases to trimming and J lost 3 bases, with 13 bases between them. This CDR3 has 15 amino acids. The CDR3 region is CASSQIPPGEETQYF. The CDR3 region has the DNA TGCGCCAGCAGTCAAATACCGCCGGGAGAAGAGACCCAGTACTTC.

The CDR3 nucleotides read TGTGCCAGCAGCTTAGACGAGTACGAGCAGTACTTC. As protein: CASSLDEYEQYF. The chain uses TRBV11-2 and TRBJ2-7; D is unresolved. Trimming cost V 0 bases and J 4 bases, with 4 bases left between them. The CDR3 spans 12 residues. CDR1 and CDR2 from the germline V gene are SGHAT and FQNNGV.

This clone has more than one count but fewer than ten. The chain employs TRBV15 and TRBJ1-1; no clear D. V was shortened by 0 bases and J by 2 bases, with 4 bases between the two germline ends. CDR1 is LNHNV and CDR2 is YYDKDF in the germline V gene (reference sequence). The CDR3 covers 13 residues. CDR3 DNA sequence: TGTGCCACCAGCAGAGACGGCAACACTGAAGCTTTCTTT. Translated: CATSRDGNTEAFF. Combining the CDR3 with reference TRBV15 and TRBJ1-1 gives the whole variable domain DAMVIQNPRYQVTQFGKPVTLSCSQTLNHNVMYWYQQKSSQAPKLLFHYYDKDFNNEADTPDNFQSRRPNTSFCFLDIRSPGLGDTAMYLCATSRDGNTEAFFGQGTRLTVV.

V usage is TRBV7-2 and J usage is TRBJ2-1, with 7 bases fitting TRBD1. V was clipped by 4 bases and J by 1 base; unmatched bases: 1. CDR3 length: 14 amino acids. CDR1 SGHTA and CDR2 FQGNSA come from the germline V gene. CDR3 DNA: TGTGCCAGCAGCTCCAGGGGGTCCTACAATGAGCAGTTCTTC. Translation gives CASSSRGSYNEQFF.

This rearrangement joins TRBV7-8 to TRBJ2-6; 7 bases are a match to TRBD1. The CDR3 is 14 amino acids. Germline lookup yields CDR1 SGHVS and CDR2 FQNEAQ. V was pared by 10 bases and J by 2 bases, with 5 bases of the junction left unmatched. CDR3 residues: CATIGGTGANVLTF. The CDR3 coding sequence is TGTGCCACAATAGGGGGCACTGGGGCCAACGTCCTGACTTTC.

The genes are TRBV4-1 and TRBJ2-3; a weak D match, TRBD1 (6 bases). The CDR3 extends over 14 amino acids. Trimming took off 7 bases at V and 8 bases at J, with 19 bases between the two ends. Germline lookup yields CDR1 MGHRA and CDR2 YSYEKL. The CDR3 bases are TGCGCCAGCAAGGTTAGGGCAGGGGTGGGTACGCAGTATTTT. This encodes CASKVRAGVGTQYF.

V usage is TRBV10-3 and J usage is TRBJ2-7; D is undetermined. V dropped 10 bases and J dropped 3 bases, with 10 bases sitting between them. The CDR3 consists of 11 residues. From germline, CDR1 is ENHRY and CDR2 SYGVKD. CDR3 nucleotide sequence: TGTGCCACCTTACAGAACTACGAGCAGTACTTC. Protein sequence: CATLQNYEQYF.

This chain uses TRBV4-2 with TRBJ2-2; D is tentatively TRBD1 or TRBD2 (5 bases each). From germline, CDR1 is LGHNA and CDR2 YNFKEQ. The length of the CDR3 is 18 residues. V dropped 1 base and J dropped 1 base, with 16 bases sitting between them. CDR3: CASSQGGLRARNTGELFF. For the CDR3, the DNA is TGTGCCAGCAGCCAAGGGGGCTTGAGGGCTCGGAACACCGGGGAGCTGTTTTTT.

The chain recombines TRBV9 with TRBJ1-6; D perhaps matches TRBD1 (5 bases). CDR1 and CDR2 from the germline V gene are SGDLS and YYNGEE. The CDR3 is 15 residues long. Trimming removed 4 bases at V and 0 bases at J, with 8 bases between. The CDR3 coding sequence is TGTGCCAGCAGCAAGGGGAGCTCCTATAATTCACCCCTCCACTTT. Amino acids: CASSKGSSYNSPLHF.

This sequence joins TRBV6-5 and TRBJ1-3; D is uncertain. V was pared by 6 bases and J by 0 bases, with 12 bases between. The germline gives CDR1 MNHEY, CDR2 SVGAGI. CDR3 length: 15 amino acids. The CDR3 sequence: CASSRGTSSGNTIYF. CDR3 bases: TGTGCCAGCAGCCGGGGTACGAGCTCTGGAAACACCATATATTTT.

V usage is TRBV6-1 and J usage is TRBJ1-6; a weak D match, TRBD1 (5 bases). Per germline, CDR1 MNHNS and CDR2 SASEGT. This CDR3 has 16 residues. V lost 2 bases and J 8 bases, leaving 16 bases between the germline ends. CDR3 loop: CASSERGISPYSPLHF. The DNA for the CDR3 is TGTGCCAGCAGTGAACGGGGGATATCTCCCTATTCACCCCTCCACTTT.

The V call is TRBV27, the J call TRBJ2-5; 11 nucleotides match TRBD1. Germline lookup yields CDR1 MNHEY and CDR2 SMNVEV (reference sequence). The ends lost 4 bases at V and 4 bases at J; junction bases unmatched: 5. The CDR3 length is 15 residues. Written as DNA, the CDR3 is TGTGCCAGCAGTTCTACCGGGACAGGGGGAGAGACCCAGTACTTC. Translating gives CASSSTGTGGETQYF.

This chain uses TRBV30 with TRBJ1-6; maybe TRBD1 (5 bases). The CDR3 loop spans 13 amino acids. V was shortened by 0 bases and J by 14 bases, with 14 bases between the two germline ends. Germline-derived CDR1 and CDR2 are GTSNPN and SVGIG (reference sequence). CDR3 amino acids: CAWSVRQQFTLHF. DNA of the CDR3: TGTGCCTGGAGTGTACGACAGCAATTCACCCTCCACTTT.

The chain couples TRBV28 to TRBJ2-3, with D tentatively TRBD1 or TRBD2 (6 bases each). Trimming left V 6 bases short and J 8 bases short, with 18 bases between. Per germline, CDR1 MDHEN and CDR2 SYDVKM. CDR3 size: 14 residues. CDR3 in DNA: TGTGCCAGCAGCCGGAGGGGGAGCGAAGGTACGCAGTATTTT. The encoded protein is CASSRRGSEGTQYF. The full variable domain, with the rest looked up from reference TRBV28 and TRBJ2-3, is DVKVTQSSRYLVKRTGEKVFLECVQDMDHENMFWYRQDPGLGLRLIYFSYDVKMKEKGDIPEGYSVSREKKERFSLILESASTNQTSMYLCASSRRGSEGTQYFGPGTRLTVL.

The chain uses TRBV13 and TRBJ2-7, with TRBD2 matching over 7 bases. The CDR3 consists of 15 residues. The germline CDR1 and CDR2 sequences are PRHDT and FYEKMQ (reference sequence). V dropped 1 base and J dropped 2; count of bases not matched to a gene: 5. In DNA form, the CDR3 reads TGTGCCAGCAGCTTAGCTCCTAGCGGAACCTACGAGCAGTACTTC. Translated: CASSLAPSGTYEQYF.

This clone appeared once. The chain recombines TRBV6-1 with TRBJ1-2; 9 bases agree with TRBD1. Trimming at V came to 1 base and at J to 5 bases, leaving 5 bases not matched to a gene. This CDR3 has 15 amino acids. Germline lookup yields CDR1 MNHNS and CDR2 SASEGT. Here the CDR3 DNA reads TGTGCCAGCAGTGAAGGGGACAGGGAAGTATATGGCTACACCTTC. Its translation: CASSEGDREVYGYTF.

The chain recombines TRBV13 with TRBJ2-7; D unclear. V lost 2 bases and J lost 5, with 13 bases in between. The CDR3 loop spans 14 amino acids. The V gene's germline CDR1 is PRHDT and CDR2 FYEKMQ (reference sequence). CDR3 sequence: CASSLRLRMNEQYF. Here the CDR3 DNA reads TGTGCCAGCAGCTTACGACTCCGTATGAACGAGCAGTACTTC.

The chain combines TRBV7-2 with TRBJ2-2; D uncertain. The V gene lost 6 bases and the J gene lost 0 bases, with 8 bases spanning the gap. CDR3 length equals 14 residues. The V gene's germline CDR1 is SGHTA and CDR2 FQGNSA. CDR3 nucleotide sequence: TGTGCCAGCAGTCCAGACACGAACACCGGGGAGCTGTTTTTT. Protein: CASSPDTNTGELFF.

The chain links TRBV7-3 to TRBJ2-2; TRBD2 aligns across 10 bases. The CDR3 runs 18 residues. Germline loops: CDR1 SGHTA, CDR2 FQGTGA. The V gene end was trimmed by 1 base and the J gene end by 4 bases; junction bases not matched to a gene: 9. CDR3 nucleotides: TGTGCCAGCAGCTTAAGCGCACTAGCGGGGACGGGCACCGGGGAGCTGTTTTTT. It is translated as CASSLSALAGTGTGELFF.

This clone has a single count. The V and J genes are TRBV6-4 and TRBJ1-4; TRBD1 aligns across 8 bases. Germline V gene data show CDR1 as MRHNA and CDR2 as SNTAGT. The CDR3 is made up of 15 amino acids. V gave up 4 bases and J gave up 5 bases; unmatched junction bases: 6. CDR3 protein: CASSAGQGSNEKLFF. CDR3 sequence (DNA): TGTGCCAGCAGTGCCGGACAGGGCTCGAATGAAAAACTGTTTTTT.

V usage is TRBV5-4 and J usage is TRBJ2-1; D is unresolved. Germline assignment: CDR1 SGHNT and CDR2 YYREEE (reference sequence). Trimming shortened V by 2 bases and J by 10 bases, and 13 bases separated the two germline ends. This CDR3 is 13 amino acids long. The CDR3: CASSFGSPWEQFF. Here the CDR3 DNA reads TGTGCCAGCAGCTTTGGATCCCCCTGGGAGCAGTTCTTC.

This chain joins TRBV5-1 and TRBJ2-7; TRBD1 might be the D (6 bases). In germline, CDR1 is SGHRS, CDR2 YFSETQ. The CDR3 spans 15 residues. V gave up 0 bases and J gave up 5 bases, with 15 bases separating them. DNA for the CDR3: TGCGCCAGCAGCTTGGCGGCAGGGGTAGGCCACGAGCAGTACTTC. It specifies CASSLAAGVGHEQYF.

The chain recombines TRBV10-3 with TRBJ2-1, with 10 bases matching TRBD2. The CDR3 totals 13 residues. Germline assignment: CDR1 ENHRY and CDR2 SYGVKD. V dropped 11 bases and J dropped 9; count of bases not matched to a gene: 10. The CDR3 nucleotides read TGTGCCGCCAATAGCGGGGGGACCCTTGAGCAGTTCTTC. It codes for CAANSGGTLEQFF.